The sequence of this T cell receptor beta chain was determined in a study of blood T cell repertoires in COVID-19. TCRdb's table, derived via immunoSEQ multiplex PCR, lists solely in-frame clones and lacks some. The sample records 90,000 to 110,000 clones, about four fifths being singletons. With V trimmed by 1 base and J by 2 bases, 3 bases remained unmatched. The V gene's germline CDR1 is SGHTA and CDR2 FQGNSA. The CDR3 totals 15 residues. Sequencing used peripheral blood. V gene TRBV7-2 combines with J gene TRBJ2-7; 9 nucleotides line up with TRBD1. The receptor comes from a woman between 70 and 85 years old with acute or convalescent COVID-19. CDR3 DNA: TGTGCCAGCAGCTTAGGGGGACAGGGTGCCTACGAGCAGTACTTC. This sequence encodes CASSLGGQGAYEQYF.